This T cell receptor beta chain was captured by sequencing in a study of control samples from healthy donors and cancer patients. TCRdb's table, derived via immunoSEQ multiplex PCR, lists solely in-frame clones and lacks some. The table includes 150,000 or so clones, roughly 88% detected once. Germline V lookup: CDR1 LGHDT, CDR2 YNNKEL (reference sequence). V was pared by 1 base and J by 5 bases, with 12 bases of the junction left unmatched. This CDR3 spans 17 amino acids. The gene calls are TRBV3-1 (or the pseudogene TRBV3-2) and TRBJ2-5; the match to TRBD2 covers 8 bases. The source material was blood. This sequence was found in a woman aged 25 to 39 in good health. Here the CDR3 DNA reads TGTGCCAGCAGCCAAGGGTCAAGCGGGAGCCTTCGGGAGACCCAGTACTTC. The encoded protein is CASSQGSSGSLRETQYF.